These 22 T cell receptor beta chains came from one sample sequenced in a study of molecular identifiers for immune sequencing clone quantification. TCRdb redid the calling of the PCR reads with MiXCR, one entry per CDR3 protein. The repertoire has over 600,000 distinct CDR3 sequences, just under 20% of them found once; the top ten carry 0.85% to 0.9%. The sequenced sample consisted of naive CD8+ T cells from blood, with Jurkat cell RNA spiked in. Documented subset: FACS-sorted CD8+CD4-CCR7+CD45RA+ naive T cells. The receptor source for this set is a human donor in good health. Some libraries in this study had Jurkat cell RNA spiked in.

This clonotype turned up a few times. The chain links TRBV4-3 to TRBJ2-3, with TRBD2 identical over 7 bases. V shed 0 bases, J shed 6 bases, and the junction held 9 bases outside the gene matches. Germline CDR1 is LGHNA and CDR2 is YSLEER. The CDR3 has 16 amino acids. The CDR3 loop is CASSQDLGSGYDTQYF. CDR3 DNA: TGCGCCAGCAGCCAAGATCTTGGTAGCGGGTACGATACGCAGTATTTT.

This clonotype was seen a handful of times. The gene calls are TRBV13 and TRBJ2-1, with 13 bases lining up with TRBD2. Germline V lookup: CDR1 PRHDT, CDR2 FYEKMQ (reference sequence). Losses at the gene ends were 7 bases for V and 5 bases for J; bases not matched to a gene: 8. The CDR3 is 16 amino acids. The CDR3 DNA sequence: TGTGCCAGCACCCTACCGGGACTAGCGGGGCACAATGAGCAGTTCTTC. It encodes CASTLPGLAGHNEQFF.

A note on this clonotype: A much larger clone differs from this one at a single base, so this may be a read error. The V and J genes are TRBV13 and TRBJ2-3; 8 nucleotides align to TRBD1. Germline loops: CDR1 PRHDT, CDR2 FYEKMQ (reference sequence). There are 16 residues in the CDR3. The CDR3 DNA follows: TGTGCCAGCAGCCACACGACAGGGGCCGACACAGATATGCAGTATTTT. The encoded protein is CASSHTTGADTDMQYF. The full variable domain, rest sourced from reference TRBV13 and TRBJ2-3, is AAGVIQSPRHLIKEKRETATLKCYPIPRHDTVYWYQQGPGQDPQFLISFYEKMQSDKGSIPDRFSAQQFSDYHSELNMSSLELGDSALYFCASSHTTGADTDMQYFGPGTRLTVL.

Ten or more counts support this clonotype. CDR3 coding DNA: TGTGCCAGCAGCTTAGGGATGCCCTCGCAGTTCTTC. Amino acid sequence: CASSLGMPSQFF. This sequence joins TRBV11-2 and TRBJ2-1; no firm D call. CDR3 length: 12 amino acids. The germline V gene has CDR1 SGHAT and CDR2 FQNNGV. Trimming took 1 base from V and 12 from J, leaving 10 bases between them. Together with reference TRBV11-2 and TRBJ2-1, the CDR3 gives the full variable domain: EAGVAQSPRYKIIEKRQSVAFWCNPISGHATLYWYQQILGQGPKLLIQFQNNGVVDDSQLPKDRFSAERLKGVDSTLKIQPAKLEDSAVYLCASSLGMPSQFFGPGTRLTVL.

This clonotype appeared many times. V gene TRBV20-1 combines with J gene TRBJ2-3; D unclear. V was shortened by 0 bases and J by 6 bases, with 10 bases between the two germline ends. Germline CDR1 and CDR2: DFQATT and SNEGSKA (reference sequence). The CDR3 extends over 13 amino acids. The CDR3 here is CSARDPLRDTQYF. The CDR3, as DNA: TGCAGTGCTAGAGATCCCCTGCGGGATACGCAGTATTTT.

This rearrangement joins TRBV6-5 to TRBJ1-4, with D possibly being TRBD1 (6 bases). The CDR3 sequence is 16 residues long. The V gene's germline CDR1 is MNHEY and CDR2 SVGAGI. V was pared by 5 bases and J by 13 bases, with 26 bases between. The CDR3 region has the DNA TGTGCCAGCAGTATTGGACAGCCGTCCCTAATGGGGGGACTGTTTTTT. Amino acids: CASSIGQPSLMGGLFF.

Comment on this clonotype: This may stem from a read error, because a much larger clone lies one nucleotide away. As DNA, the CDR3 is TGTGCCAGCAGCTTGACCGTACACTCTGGGGCCAACATCCTGACTTTC. Amino acid sequence: CASSLTVHSGANILTF. V usage is TRBV7-6 and J usage is TRBJ2-6, with TRBD1 as a possible D gene (5 bases). This CDR3 spans 16 amino acids. The V gene's germline CDR1 is SGHVS and CDR2 FNYEAQ.

This clonotype was seen more than once but under ten times. This sequence may be a read error, since a much larger clone differs from it by one base. V usage is TRBV4-3 and J usage is TRBJ1-5, with D uncertain. V shed 1 base and J shed 6 bases, with 10 bases lying between them. Germline lookup yields CDR1 LGHNA and CDR2 YSLEER. The CDR3 totals 14 residues. CDR3 sequence: CASSQGRVGQPQHF. The CDR3, as DNA: TGCGCCAGCAGCCAAGGAAGGGTAGGTCAGCCCCAGCATTTT.

The table lists this clonotype with many counts. V gene TRBV27 combines with J gene TRBJ1-1; TRBD1 aligns across 7 bases. The CDR3 has 12 amino acids. The V segment lost 4 bases and the J segment 8 bases; nucleotides outside the gene matches: 4. Germline CDR1 reads MNHEY; CDR2 reads SMNVEV (reference sequence). The CDR3 region is CASSSTGAEAFF. The CDR3 region has the DNA TGTGCCAGCAGTTCCACAGGGGCAGAAGCTTTCTTT.

This clonotype was detected ten times or more. V gene TRBV29-1 combines with J gene TRBJ2-2; D unclear. This CDR3 is built from 11 residues. Germline CDR1 reads SQVTM; CDR2 reads ANQGSEA. The V end was cut by 4 bases, the J end by 7 bases, with 7 bases between. CDR3 protein: CSVGQGGELFF. The CDR3, as DNA: TGCAGCGTTGGTCAAGGCGGGGAGCTGTTTTTT.

Note on this clonotype: No conserved phenylalanine or tryptophan ends this CDR3, so it is likely a read error. The chain recombines TRBV27 with TRBJ2-7, with 7 bases matching TRBD1. There are 14 residues in the CDR3. The germline V gene encodes CDR1 MNHEY and CDR2 SMNVEV (reference sequence). J gave up 3 bases and V 3 bases, and 5 bases lay outside the gene matches. The CDR3 sequence: CASSLSGTDYEQYL. For the CDR3, the DNA is TGTGCCAGCAGTTTGTCCGGGACAGACTACGAGCAGTACCTC.

In its sample, this clonotype was seen many times. The chain carries TRBV3-1 and TRBJ2-3, with D tentatively TRBD2 (5 bases). Germline assignment: CDR1 LGHDT and CDR2 YNNKEL (reference sequence). V was cut by 4 bases and J by 0 bases, with 14 bases left in between. The CDR3 is 16 residues long. The CDR3, as DNA: TGTGCCAGCAGCCCCAAGCGGTGGGTCAGCACAGATACGCAGTATTTT. This gives the protein CASSPKRWVSTDTQYF.

In this sample, this clonotype turned up many times. The genes are TRBV9 and TRBJ2-2; 9 bases align to TRBD2. Germline assignment: CDR1 SGDLS and CDR2 YYNGEE. This CDR3 spans 17 amino acids. V lost 4 bases and J lost 5; bases outside the gene matches: 12. CDR3 region: CASSLPSRGGLTGELFF. DNA for the CDR3: TGTGCCAGCAGCCTCCCTTCGCGGGGGGGCCTAACCGGGGAGCTGTTTTTT.

This clonotype was observed at least ten times. CDR3 coding DNA: TGCGCCAGCAGCCAAGATCAGTCCATCTCGATGAACACTGAAGCTTTCTTT. Residues: CASSQDQSISMNTEAFF. This chain uses TRBV4-3 with TRBJ1-1; D not certain. Germline CDR1 reads LGHNA; CDR2 reads YSLEER. The length of the CDR3 is 17 residues. V was pared by 0 bases and J by 0 bases, with 14 bases between.

Note on this clonotype: A much larger clone differs by one base, so this may be a read error. It is likely a read error, because the conserved phenylalanine at the end of the CDR3 is missing. V gene TRBV9 combines with J gene TRBJ1-1, with D tentatively TRBD1 (6 bases). V gave up 3 bases and J gave up 5 bases, with 17 bases separating them. CDR1 and CDR2 from the germline V gene are SGDLS and YYNGEE. This CDR3 has 15 amino acids. The CDR3 sequence is CASSELQGPATEAFL. The DNA of the CDR3 is TGTGCCAGCAGCGAACTACAGGGTCCGGCTACTGAAGCTTTCTTA.

In its sample, this clonotype was seen many times. This chain uses TRBV25-1 with TRBJ2-3, with 12 bases identical to TRBD1. The germline V gene has CDR1 MGHDK and CDR2 SYGVNS. The CDR3 runs 17 residues. The J segment lost 3 bases and the V segment lost 3 bases, leaving 7 bases of the junction unmatched. The CDR3 DNA is TGTGCCAGCAGTGATGTCGGGACAGGGGGCAATACAGATACGCAGTATTTT. The encoded protein is CASSDVGTGGNTDTQYF.

This clonotype was found many times. J is TRBJ2-1 and V is TRBV7-9; a weak D match, TRBD1 (6 bases). This CDR3 has 13 amino acids. CDR1 and CDR2 (germline): SEHNR, FQNEAQ (reference sequence). V lost 5 bases and J lost 3, with 8 bases in between. CDR3 sequence: CASSRTDYNEQFF. DNA for the CDR3: TGTGCCAGCAGCCGGACAGACTACAATGAGCAGTTCTTC.

Concerning this clonotype: A much larger clonotype is one base distant, so this may be a read error. The CDR3 coding sequence is TGTGCCAGCAGCTGGGGTAAGAGCTCCTACGAGCAGTACTTC. Residues: CASSWGKSSYEQYF. This rearrangement joins TRBV9 to TRBJ2-7; D is uncertain. There are 14 residues in the CDR3. The V and J ends lost 4 bases and 0 bases respectively, with 11 bases between them. Germline V gives CDR1 SGDLS, CDR2 YYNGEE. Variable domain in full (rest from reference TRBV9 and TRBJ2-7): DSGVTQTPKHLITATGQRVTLRCSPRSGDLSVYWYQQSLDQGLQFLIQYYNGEERAKGNILERFSAQQFPDLHSELNLSSLELGDSALYFCASSWGKSSYEQYFGPGTRLTVT.

This clonotype has ten or more counts. In DNA, the CDR3 is TGTGCCAGCAGCTACATTAGGGATGAGCAGTTCTTC. This sequence encodes CASSYIRDEQFF. The V gene is TRBV5-6, the J gene TRBJ2-1; D gene ambiguous. The germline CDR1 and CDR2 sequences are SGHDT and YYEEEE. There are 12 residues in the CDR3. The germline V and J ends were trimmed by 3 bases and 8 bases, with 9 bases remaining between them.

In this sample, this clonotype turned up many times. The chain couples TRBV5-1 to TRBJ2-3; TRBD2 matches at 8 bases. The length of the CDR3 is 16 residues. CDR1 and CDR2 (germline): SGHRS, YFSETQ. The trim removed 4 bases at V and 2 bases at J, leaving 9 bases unmatched. The CDR3 sequence is CASSQVLAEHTDTQYF. The CDR3 DNA is TGCGCCAGCAGCCAAGTACTAGCGGAACACACAGATACGCAGTATTTT.

The table lists this clonotype with many counts. V and J are TRBV10-3 and TRBJ2-3, with TRBD2 matching over 7 bases. Germline CDR1 reads ENHRY; CDR2 reads SYGVKD. Unmatched junction bases numbered 5, after V lost 6 bases and J lost 2 bases. This CDR3 has 14 residues. The CDR3 spells CAISQAGPTDTQYF. Written as DNA, the CDR3 is TGTGCCATCAGCCAAGCGGGGCCCACAGATACGCAGTATTTT.

Only a few counts were recorded for this clonotype. A much larger clonotype is one base distant, so this may be a read error. V is TRBV12-3 or TRBV12-4 and J is TRBJ2-3; 9 nucleotides match TRBD1. The CDR3 consists of 16 residues. V lost 5 bases to trimming and J lost 7 bases; unmatched junction nucleotides: 13. The CDR3 DNA follows: TGTGCCAGCAGTGGATACACCGGGACAGGGCCCCATACGCAGTATTTT. Its translation: CASSGYTGTGPHTQYF.